A selection of T cell receptor beta chains follows, all from one sample in a study of ipilimumab plus nivolumab after autologous stem cell transplantation. The method was immunoSEQ multiplex PCR; TCRdb's version includes in-frame clones alone and lacks a portion of them. The table has approximately 20,000 clones, 77% seen once. This specimen was PBMCs, taken in a trial of ipilimumab plus nivolumab as post-transplant consolidation. These receptors were collected from a male donor with diffuse large B-cell lymphoma. CDR3s include the opening cysteine and the closing phenylalanine or tryptophan. D genes are given only for firm matches. Clone size is stated in some rows and not others, as once, few, many or a class when expanded.

d_call j_call clone_size v_call cdr3_nt cdr3_aa
TRBD1 TRBJ1-1 - TRBV5-4 TGTGCCAGCAGCCCCGGGACAGGGGGCGCGAACACTGAAGCTTTCTTT CASSPGTGGANTEAFF
TRBD1 TRBJ2-7 - TRBV5-8 TGTGCCAGCAGCCTCTCCGGGACAGGGGGCGGCGAGCAGTACTTC CASSLSGTGGGEQYF
TRBD1 TRBJ1-2 - TRBV2 TGTGCCAGCAGGGGACAGGGGTGGGTGTTTGGCTACACCTTC CASRGQGWVFGYTF
- TRBJ1-5 - TRBV28 TGTGCCAGCAGTTTAGTGGACAGCCCCAATCGGCCCCAGCATTTT CASSLVDSPNRPQHF
- TRBJ2-1 - TRBV5-6 TGTGCCAGCAGCCTGAGAGGAGGCCGCGAGGGGCTCTTC CASSLRGGREGLF
TRBD1 TRBJ2-3 - TRBV4-3 TGCGCCAGCAGCCAAGTAGGGGGCTGGTCAGATACGCAGTATTTT CASSQVGGWSDTQYF
TRBD1 TRBJ1-4 - TRBV2 TGTGCCAGCAGTGAAGCTACAGGGGGGTGGCGGGAAAAACTGTTTTTT CASSEATGGWREKLFF
- TRBJ2-5 - TRBV28 TGTGCCAGCCGGAGCAGAAACCGGGCCACCCAAGAGACCCAGTACTTC CASRSRNRATQETQYF
TRBD2 TRBJ2-3 - TRBV27 TGTGCCAGCAGTTTAGTTGGGACTAGCGGGGCCGATACGCAGTATTTT CASSLVGTSGADTQYF
TRBD1 TRBJ1-3 - TRBV7-9 TGTGCCAGCAGCCCCCGACAGGGTCTTTTCGCGAACACCATATATTTT CASSPRQGLFANTIYF
- TRBJ1-2 - TRBV5-1 TGCGCCAGCAGCTTGACAGGATTTATGATGGGCTACACCTTC CASSLTGFMMGYTF
TRBD1 TRBJ1-1 - TRBV4-1 TGCGCCAGCACCCGGACAGGACTGAACACTGAAGCTTTCTTT CASTRTGLNTEAFF
- TRBJ1-4 - TRBV6-5 TGTGCCAGCAGTTACGGACGGATAACTAATGAAAAACTGTTTTTT CASSYGRITNEKLFF
TRBD2 TRBJ2-1 - TRBV18 TGTGCCAGCTCACCAAAGACTAGCGGGGAAGAGCAGTTCTTC CASSPKTSGEEQFF
- TRBJ1-6 - TRBV6-6 TGTGCCAGCAGTCAGGGGTTGGGTAATTCACCCCTCCACTTT CASSQGLGNSPLHF
TRBD1 TRBJ1-2 - TRBV28 TGTGCCAGCAGTTTTCGGTACAGGGGCTATGGCTACACCTTC CASSFRYRGYGYTF
- TRBJ2-7 medium-sized TRBV5-1 TGCGCCAGCAGCTCCGGGCCTCTCTCCTACGAGCAGTACTTC CASSSGPLSYEQYF
TRBD1 TRBJ1-6 - TRBV4-3 TGCGCTAGCAGCCAGGAACCGGGACAGGGGACGCCCCTCCACTTT CASSQEPGQGTPLHF
- TRBJ2-7 few TRBV4-1 TGCGCCAGCCGCCGGACTCTTCTCCCATCCTACGAGCAGTACTTC CASRRTLLPSYEQYF
TRBD1 TRBJ2-5 - TRBV2 TGTGCCAGCAAGACAGGGGGCGAGACCCAGTACTTC CASKTGGETQYF
- TRBJ2-3 few TRBV18 TGTGCCAGCTCACCACCGGGGAGCACAGATACGCAGTATTTT CASSPPGSTDTQYF
TRBD1 TRBJ2-6 - TRBV5-6 TGTGCCAGCAGCCTCGGGACAGGTGACCTGGGGGCCAACGTCCTGACTTTC CASSLGTGDLGANVLTF
- TRBJ1-2 - TRBV28 TGTGCCAGCAGTTCGCGCTTTGGCTACACCTTC CASSSRFGYTF
- TRBJ2-7 - TRBV4-1 TGCGCCAGCAGCCAAAGAGATGGCAGGGGCTACGAGCAGTACTTC CASSQRDGRGYEQYF
- TRBJ2-5 - TRBV30 TGTGCCTGGAGTGTACGAGAGACCCAGTACTTC CAWSVRETQYF
- TRBJ2-2 - TRBV5-8 TGTGCCAGCAGCTCATACCGTACCAACCCGACCGGGGAGCTGTTTTTT CASSSYRTNPTGELFF
TRBD1 TRBJ1-6 medium-sized TRBV11-2 TGTGCCAGCAGACGTCTGGGACAGGGGAGTTCACCCCTCCACTTT CASRRLGQGSSPLHF